This TCR beta chain derives from a study of regulatory T cells in long-lasting Graves disease. Indicated time point: newly diagnosed GD, antithyroid drugs for less than 3 months. From RNA extracted from PBMCs, the TCR library was made. After removal of 3 bases from V and 6 bases from J, the junction contained 7 bases not matched to a gene. The CDR3 covers 15 residues. The germline V gene encodes CDR1 LGHNT and CDR2 FRNRAP. Building the TCR beta libraries relied on iRepertoire HTBI primers, and CDR3 regions underwent Arm-PCR. TCRdb reprocessed the multiplex PCR reads with MiXCR, giving one entry per CDR3 protein. Found here are some 450,000 distinct CDR3 sequences, about 15% of them singletons; the top ten hold around a tenth. These sequences were also reported in another study, on T cells in Graves' hyperthyroidism and ophthalmopathy.

The clonotype was recovered from a woman aged 25 to 45 with Graves disease. The sample was peripheral blood mononuclear cells (PBMCs), taken at new diagnosis, from a patient treated with antithyroid drugs. The genes are TRBV12-5 and TRBJ2-2; 7 bases match TRBD1. The CDR3 reads CASGFYRQGPGELFF. CDR3 nucleotide sequence: TGTGCTAGTGGTTTCTACCGACAGGGCCCCGGGGAGCTGTTTTTT.